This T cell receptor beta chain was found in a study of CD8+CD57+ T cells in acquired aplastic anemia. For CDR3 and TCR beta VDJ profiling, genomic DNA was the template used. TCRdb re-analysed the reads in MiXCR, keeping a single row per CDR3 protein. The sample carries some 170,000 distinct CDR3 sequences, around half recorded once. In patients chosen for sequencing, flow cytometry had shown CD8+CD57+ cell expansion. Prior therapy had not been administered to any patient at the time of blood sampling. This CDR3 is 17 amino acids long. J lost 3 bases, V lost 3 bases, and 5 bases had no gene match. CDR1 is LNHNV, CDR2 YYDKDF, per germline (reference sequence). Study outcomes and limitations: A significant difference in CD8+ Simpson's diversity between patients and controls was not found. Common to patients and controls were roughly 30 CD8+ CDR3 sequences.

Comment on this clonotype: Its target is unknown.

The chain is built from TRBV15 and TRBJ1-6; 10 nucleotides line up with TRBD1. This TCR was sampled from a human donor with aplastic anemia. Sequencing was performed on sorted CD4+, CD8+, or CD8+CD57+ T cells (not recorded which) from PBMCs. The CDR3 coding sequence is TGTGCCACCAGCAGCCGGGACAGGGGTGGCTATAATTCACCCCTCCACTTT. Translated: CATSSRDRGGYNSPLHF. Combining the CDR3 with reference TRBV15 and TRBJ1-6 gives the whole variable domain DAMVIQNPRYQVTQFGKPVTLSCSQTLNHNVMYWYQQKSSQAPKLLFHYYDKDFNNEADTPDNFQSRRPNTSFCFLDIRSPGLGDTAMYLCATSSRDRGGYNSPLHFGNGTRLTVT.